Listed here are 29 T cell receptor beta chains from one sample, sequenced in a study of vaccination effects on CD4 cells after COVID-19. Using immunoSEQ multiplex PCR, the repertoire was profiled, and TCRdb retains in-frame clones only, with some absent. This sample has approximately 61,000 clones, with around 73% found just once. With approximately 10 days of culture completed, CD4+ T cells were isolated. All participants had two doses of either the BNT162b2 or mRNA-1273 vaccine. These receptors lack a known antigen. The starting material was CD4+ T cells from PBMCs cultured without peptide, obtained after COVID-19 vaccination. These receptors came from a human donor who received a COVID-19 vaccine.

V and J are TRBV5-1 and TRBJ2-5; D might be TRBD2 (5 bases). Germline V gene data show CDR1 as SGHRS and CDR2 as YFSETQ. The CDR3 length is 14 residues. Between the trimmed V and J ends, which lost 5 bases and 0 bases, there was a span of 11 bases. In DNA, the CDR3 is TGCGCCAGCAGTCTCGGGGATCACCAAGAGACCCAGTACTTC. Amino acids: CASSLGDHQETQYF.

The V call is TRBV19, the J call TRBJ2-5, with D possibly called TRBD1 or TRBD2 (5 bases each). V shed 4 bases and J shed 1 base, with 13 bases lying between them. CDR1 is LNHDA, CDR2 SQIVND, per germline (reference sequence). This CDR3 contains 15 residues. This CDR3 is CASSTGTGTQETQYF. CDR3 nucleotides: TGTGCCAGTAGTACCGGGACGGGAACCCAAGAGACCCAGTACTTC.

This chain uses TRBV30 with TRBJ2-2, with 11 bases that match TRBD2. The CDR3 consists of 15 residues. Germline CDR1 GTSNPN, CDR2 SVGIG (reference sequence). J was trimmed by 4 bases and V by 8 bases; bases with no gene match: 9. The CDR3 DNA follows: TGTGCCGCCCGCACGGGACTAGCGGTCACCGGGGAGCTGTTTTTT. It is translated as CAARTGLAVTGELFF.

CDR3 residues: CASRAFVDGQPQHF. In DNA, the CDR3 is TGTGCCAGCAGAGCCTTCGTCGATGGGCAGCCCCAGCATTTT. The J gene is TRBJ1-5, the V gene TRBV6-5, with D uncertain. V gave up 6 bases and J gave up 7 bases, with 16 bases separating them. There are 14 residues in the CDR3. Per germline, CDR1 MNHEY and CDR2 SVGAGI.

The chain recombines TRBV24-1 with TRBJ2-1; D gene uncertain. The CDR3 length is 15 residues. Between the trimmed V and J ends, which lost 5 bases and 0 bases, there was a span of 10 bases. Germline assignment: CDR1 KGHDR and CDR2 SFDVKD. CDR3 sequence: CATSATVDSYNEQFF. Here the CDR3 DNA reads TGTGCCACCAGTGCTACCGTAGACTCCTACAATGAGCAGTTCTTC.

CDR3 sequence: CASSVRQWANEQFF. The CDR3 region has the DNA TGTGCCAGCAGCGTACGGCAGTGGGCGAATGAGCAGTTCTTC. The rearrangement uses TRBV9 and TRBJ2-1; no definite D call. The CDR3 covers 14 residues. V was clipped by 1 base and J by 7 bases, with 12 bases between them. Germline V lookup: CDR1 SGDLS, CDR2 YYNGEE.

The V call is TRBV19, the J call TRBJ1-1, with D perhaps matching TRBD1 (5 bases). Germline V CDR1 and CDR2: LNHDA, SQIVND (reference sequence). V lost 3 bases, J lost 0 bases, and 11 bases lay in between. The CDR3 is made up of 15 amino acids. The CDR3 bases are TGTGCCAGTAGTATCCACGGGACCCTGAACACTGAAGCTTTCTTT. Translation gives CASSIHGTLNTEAFF.

The chain has TRBV30 and TRBJ1-2; TRBD1 aligns across 9 bases. The CDR3 has 12 residues. Germline CDR1 reads GTSNPN; CDR2 reads SVGIG (reference sequence). The J segment lost 8 bases and the V segment lost 8 bases, leaving 9 bases of the junction unmatched. This CDR3 is CAGTGLAGGYTF. CDR3 coding DNA: TGTGCCGGGACAGGGTTAGCGGGCGGCTACACCTTC.

The chain has TRBV19 and TRBJ1-1; D not resolved. V was clipped by 1 base and J by 0 bases, with 9 bases between them. The CDR3 spans 15 residues. The germline CDR1 and CDR2 sequences are LNHDA and SQIVND (reference sequence). CDR3 loop: CASSIGRRMNTEAFF. The DNA of the CDR3 is TGTGCCAGTAGTATAGGCCGTAGAATGAACACTGAAGCTTTCTTT.

V usage is TRBV28 and J usage is TRBJ1-3, with a weak D call TRBD1 (5 bases). Germline V gives CDR1 MDHEN, CDR2 SYDVKM. The CDR3 loop spans 15 amino acids. V lost 5 bases and J 4 bases, leaving 15 bases between the germline ends. The DNA of the CDR3 is TGTGCCAGCAGTCCCGGGGACTTCTCAGGAAACACCATATATTTT. Translating gives CASSPGDFSGNTIYF.

The gene calls are TRBV6-2 or TRBV6-3 and TRBJ2-2, with 9 nucleotides matching TRBD1. V shed 5 bases, J shed 12 bases, and the junction held 7 bases outside the gene matches. CDR1 and CDR2 (germline): MNHEY, SVGEGT. This CDR3 has 13 residues. CDR3 sequence (DNA): TGTGCCAGCAGTCCCCGACAGGGGGGAAAGCTGTTTTTT. As protein: CASSPRQGGKLFF.

The CDR3 region has the DNA TGTGCCAGCAGTCCACGACAGGCCAATTCACCCCTCCACTTT. It codes for CASSPRQANSPLHF. This chain links TRBV6-6 with TRBJ1-6, with D maybe TRBD1 (6 bases). Trimming removed 5 bases from V and 7 bases from J, with 12 bases in between. Germline CDR1 reads MNHNY; CDR2 reads SVGAGI (reference sequence). The CDR3 length is 14 residues.

In DNA form, the CDR3 reads TGTGCCAGCAGTGTGTCAGGATTATCTGGGGCCAACGTCCTGACTTTC. Translated, it gives CASSVSGLSGANVLTF. The V call is TRBV2, the J call TRBJ2-6; the D is unclear. Germline lookup yields CDR1 SNHLY and CDR2 FYNNEI. Trimming removed 4 bases from V and 1 base from J, with 11 bases in between. This CDR3 has 16 residues.

The gene calls are TRBV7-8 and TRBJ1-5; TRBD1 might be the D (6 bases). The CDR3 extends over 18 amino acids. Germline-derived CDR1 and CDR2 are SGHVS and FQNEAQ. Trimming cost V 4 bases and J 0 bases, with 19 bases left between them. For the CDR3, the DNA is TGTGCCAGCAGCTCCCGCAGGGACACTGGCTATAGCAATCAGCCCCAGCATTTT. The encoded protein is CASSSRRDTGYSNQPQHF.

V is TRBV3-1 (or the pseudogene TRBV3-2) and J is TRBJ1-3; 7 positions match TRBD1. The junction had 5 bases not matched to a gene; V was cut back by 3 bases and J by 0 bases. Germline V gene lookup returns CDR1 LGHDT and CDR2 YNNKEL (reference sequence). The CDR3 has 16 residues. In DNA, the CDR3 is TGTGCCAGCAGCCAGGCCTGGGACAGCTCTGGAAACACCATATATTTT. Its protein product is CASSQAWDSSGNTIYF.

There are a few counts of this clone. The gene calls are TRBV6-6 and TRBJ1-1; 8 nucleotides line up with TRBD1. The trim removed 2 bases at V and 4 bases at J, leaving 0 bases unmatched. The CDR3 extends over 13 amino acids. Per the germline V gene, CDR1 is MNHNY and CDR2 is SVGAGI (reference sequence). CDR3 DNA: TGTGCCAGCAGTTACGGGACAGGCACTGAAGCTTTCTTT. The encoded protein is CASSYGTGTEAFF.

The table lists this clone with a few counts. For the CDR3, the DNA is TGCGCCAGCAGCTTGGTAGGGGACAGGGTTAATGAGCAGTTCTTC. Its protein is CASSLVGDRVNEQFF. The V and J genes are TRBV5-1 and TRBJ2-1; 9 nucleotides match TRBD1. CDR3 length: 15 residues. J lost 7 bases, V lost 0 bases, and 5 bases had no gene match. CDR1 is SGHRS, CDR2 YFSETQ, per germline.

This clone was recorded a few times. V and J are TRBV5-1 and TRBJ1-2, with 7 bases lining up with TRBD1. Germline V gives CDR1 SGHRS, CDR2 YFSETQ. J gave up 7 bases and V 3 bases, and 0 bases lay outside the gene matches. This CDR3 spans 11 amino acids. The CDR3 spells CASSSGGGYTF. The DNA of the CDR3 is TGCGCCAGCAGCTCAGGGGGTGGCTACACCTTC. The variable domain in full, with the rest retrieved from reference TRBV5-1 and TRBJ1-2, is KAGVTQTPRYLIKTRGQQVTLSCSPISGHRSVSWYQQTPGQGLQFLFEYFSETQRNKGNFPGRFSGRQFSNSRSEMNVSTLELGDSALYLCASSSGGGYTFGSGTRLTVV.

The genes are TRBV20-1 and TRBJ1-2, with D uncertain. Trimming left V 6 bases short and J 8 bases short, with 13 bases between. Germline V gives CDR1 DFQATT, CDR2 SNEGSKA (reference sequence). The CDR3 has 11 residues. The CDR3 DNA follows: TGCAGTGCAATCGACCTGGAAGGCTACACCTTC. Its protein is CSAIDLEGYTF.

This clone has just one count. This chain links TRBV4-1 with TRBJ2-1, with unresolved D. With 4 bases removed from V and 0 bases from J, the gap between germline ends came to 16 bases. Germline values: CDR1 MGHRA, CDR2 YSYEKL. The length of the CDR3 is 17 residues. The CDR3 sequence is CASSLYVLLSSYNEQFF. CDR3 sequence (DNA): TGCGCCAGCAGCCTATACGTACTCCTTAGCTCCTACAATGAGCAGTTCTTC.

The CDR3 DNA is TGTGCCACCTCGGGACGGGGGAGTCCGACCGGGGAGCTGTTTTTT. It yields the protein CATSGRGSPTGELFF. V gene TRBV10-3 combines with J gene TRBJ2-2, with D perhaps TRBD2 (6 bases). The CDR3 extends over 15 amino acids. Trimming took off 10 bases at V and 5 bases at J, with 20 bases between the two ends. CDR1 and CDR2 (germline): ENHRY, SYGVKD.

The gene calls are TRBV9 and TRBJ2-1, with 8 bases that match TRBD2. The V segment lost 0 bases and the J segment 8 bases; nucleotides outside the gene matches: 4. Germline CDR1 and CDR2: SGDLS and YYNGEE. This CDR3 has 14 amino acids. CDR3 sequence reads: CASSVEAGVDEQFF. CDR3 sequence (DNA): TGTGCCAGCAGCGTAGAAGCGGGAGTTGATGAGCAGTTCTTC.

The V and J genes are TRBV2 and TRBJ1-1; D gene ambiguous. The V and J ends lost 7 bases and 5 bases respectively, with 8 bases between them. The CDR3 loop spans 11 amino acids. Germline loops: CDR1 SNHLY, CDR2 FYNNEI. The DNA of the CDR3 is TGTGCCAGCACAATGGGGACTGAAGCTTTCTTT. This sequence encodes CASTMGTEAFF.

This chain links TRBV7-2 with TRBJ1-2; 10 nucleotides match TRBD1. V lost 5 bases to trimming and J lost 6 bases; unmatched junction nucleotides: 12. Germline values: CDR1 SGHTA, CDR2 FQGNSA. The CDR3 spans 16 residues. Here the CDR3 DNA reads TGTGCCAGCAGCACGGGGGGGGGACAGGGGTACAATGGCTACACCTTC. Amino acids: CASSTGGGQGYNGYTF.

The V call is TRBV5-1, the J call TRBJ1-2; no firm D call. The length of the CDR3 is 16 residues. V lost 2 bases and J lost 2, with 16 bases in between. Germline CDR1 reads SGHRS; CDR2 reads YFSETQ. CDR3 protein: CASSLDNLQGNYGYTF. CDR3 nucleotides: TGCGCCAGCAGCTTAGATAATCTACAAGGCAACTATGGCTACACCTTC.

The chain has TRBV2 and TRBJ2-7, with 9 bases matching TRBD1. This CDR3 is 14 amino acids long. V lost 7 bases to trimming and J lost 1 base; unmatched junction nucleotides: 5. Germline V gives CDR1 SNHLY, CDR2 FYNNEI. The CDR3 sequence is CASTLDRGSYEQYF. As DNA, the CDR3 is TGTGCCAGCACTCTGGACAGGGGTTCCTACGAGCAGTACTTC.

This chain joins TRBV2 and TRBJ2-1, with 7 bases identical to TRBD2. Germline values: CDR1 SNHLY, CDR2 FYNNEI. V trimming: 5 bases; J trimming: 3 bases; junction bases outside the gene matches: 10. This CDR3 has 16 residues. The CDR3 region has the DNA TGTGCCAGCAGTCCCGAAGCGGGATTCTTCTACAATGAGCAGTTCTTC. This translates into CASSPEAGFFYNEQFF. Full variable domain (missing parts from reference TRBV2 and TRBJ2-1): EPEVTQTPSHQVTQMGQEVILRCVPISNHLYFYWYRQILGQKVEFLVSFYNNEISEKSEIFDDQFSVERPDGSNFTLKIRSTKLEDSAMYFCASSPEAGFFYNEQFFGPGTRLTVL.

V usage is TRBV3-1 (or the pseudogene TRBV3-2) and J usage is TRBJ1-2; D might be TRBD1 (6 bases). V was cut by 3 bases and J by 2 bases, with 7 bases left in between. Germline assignment: CDR1 LGHDT and CDR2 YNNKEL (reference sequence). The CDR3 spans 13 residues. The chain's CDR3 is CASSHGQNYGYTF. Here the CDR3 DNA reads TGTGCCAGCAGCCACGGACAGAACTATGGCTACACCTTC.

This chain links TRBV11-3 with TRBJ2-1; 13 bases agree with TRBD2. CDR1 and CDR2 from the germline V gene are SGHNT and YENEEA. With 1 base clipped from V and 9 bases from J, the junction kept 9 bases outside the gene matches. The CDR3 sequence is 17 residues long. DNA of the CDR3: TGTGCCAGCAGCTTAGGTCCCACTAGCGGGAGGGCCGGTGAGCAGTTCTTC. This encodes CASSLGPTSGRAGEQFF.